These 8 T cell receptor beta chains were sequenced from one sample in a study of cytomegalovirus exposure and HLA in healthy donors. PCR used 60 Vbeta primers and 13 Jbeta primers. Only in-frame clones appear in the TCRdb table, and some are missing; sequencing was by immunoSEQ multiplex PCR. This sample contains about 48,000 clones. The source material was PBMCs. These receptors were taken from a woman aged 35 to 49 in good health and CMV-seronegative.

The genes are TRBV27 and TRBJ2-6; D may be TRBD2 (6 bases). With 5 bases removed from V and 3 bases from J, the gap between germline ends came to 17 bases. Looked up from germline, CDR1 is MNHEY and CDR2 is SMNVEV (reference sequence). The CDR3 is 17 residues long. The chain's CDR3 is CASSVGGRGNGANVLTF. The CDR3 nucleotides read TGTGCCAGCAGTGTTGGAGGGAGAGGGAATGGGGCCAACGTCCTGACTTTC.

The genes are TRBV11-2 and TRBJ2-1; the match to TRBD2 covers 11 bases. From germline, CDR1 is SGHAT and CDR2 FQNNGV. The junction had 7 bases not matched to a gene; V was cut back by 2 bases and J by 7 bases. The CDR3 loop spans 16 amino acids. The chain's CDR3 is CASSLFWGLAVNEQFF. CDR3 DNA: TGTGCCAGCAGCTTATTCTGGGGACTAGCGGTTAATGAGCAGTTCTTC.

The rearrangement links TRBV5-1 to TRBJ1-3; D is unclear. The CDR3 length is 17 residues. Between the trimmed V and J ends, which lost 3 bases and 0 bases, there was a span of 16 bases. Germline lookup yields CDR1 SGHRS and CDR2 YFSETQ. The CDR3 reads CASSSSSQVGSGNTIYF. Here the CDR3 DNA reads TGCGCCAGCAGCTCATCCTCGCAGGTGGGCTCTGGAAACACCATATATTTT.

This rearrangement joins TRBV6-1 to TRBJ2-5; 10 bases are a match to TRBD2. TRBJ2-7 explains the end of the DNA better; the J call may be wrong. The CDR3 has 15 amino acids. Germline V gene sequence: CDR1 MNHNS, CDR2 SASEGT. The DNA of the CDR3 is TGTGCCAGCAGTGTAAAACTAGCGGGAATCCACGAGCAGTACTTC. Translation: CASSVKLAGIHEQYF.

The chain joins TRBV11-2 to TRBJ1-1; a weak D match, TRBD1 (5 bases). Germline V gives CDR1 SGHAT, CDR2 FQNNGV. Trimming removed 5 bases from V and 1 base from J, with 8 bases in between. This CDR3 has 13 amino acids. The CDR3 loop reads CASSSDRNTEAFF. DNA of the CDR3: TGTGCCAGCAGCAGCGACAGGAACACTGAAGCTTTCTTT.

The chain recombines TRBV9 with TRBJ1-2, with 7 nucleotides matching TRBD1. The CDR3 consists of 14 residues. The trim removed 1 base at V and 4 bases at J, leaving 4 bases unmatched. CDR1 SGDLS and CDR2 YYNGEE come from the germline V gene. The CDR3 here is CASSVRQGGYGYTF. The DNA for the CDR3 is TGTGCCAGCAGCGTACGACAGGGCGGCTATGGCTACACCTTC.

The chain uses TRBV30 and TRBJ1-2; D not certain. The CDR3 sequence is 12 residues long. CDR1 is GTSNPN and CDR2 is SVGIG in the germline V gene (reference sequence). V lost 5 bases and J 2 bases, leaving 9 bases between the germline ends. This CDR3 reads CAWSPRNYGYTF. CDR3 bases: TGTGCCTGGTCCCCCCGGAACTATGGCTACACCTTC.

The chain recombines TRBV7-2 with TRBJ2-5; the match to TRBD2 covers 16 bases. V dropped 4 bases and J dropped 5; count of bases not matched to a gene: 10. The CDR3 contains 18 residues. CDR1 is SGHTA, CDR2 FQGNSA, per germline. The CDR3 protein is CASSSLGLAGGRSETQYF. DNA for the CDR3: TGTGCCAGCAGCTCCCTGGGACTAGCGGGGGGGAGAAGCGAGACCCAGTACTTC.